This note documents a single T cell receptor (beta chain) sequence. The sample comes from a study of blood T cell repertoires in COVID-19. The V and J ends lost 1 base and 5 bases respectively, with 12 bases between them. The CDR3 is 15 residues long. The germline gives CDR1 MGHRA, CDR2 YSYEKL. Repertoires were generated with immunoSEQ multiplex PCR, while TCRdb's copy carries only in-frame clones and drops some. The table includes roughly 430,000 clones, 88% detected once. Participants were placed into cohorts based on the clinical history they reported. The source material was PBMCs or T cells enriched from blood (not recorded which). The rearrangement uses TRBV4-1 and TRBJ2-1, with a weak D call TRBD2 (6 bases). The receptor was derived from a woman in her forties with acute COVID-19. The CDR3 is CASSQVASEHNEQFF. CDR3 nucleotide sequence: TGCGCCAGCAGCCAAGTGGCTAGCGAACACAATGAGCAGTTCTTC.